Presented here are 5 T cell receptor beta chains from one specimen sequenced in a study of cytomegalovirus exposure and HLA in healthy donors. The PCR used 60 Vbeta and 13 Jbeta primers. The repertoire was sequenced with immunoSEQ multiplex PCR; TCRdb's copy has only in-frame clones and lacks some. Seen here are 200,000 to 250,000 clones, roughly 91% observed once, and the top ten hold about 1%. Sequencing input: PBMCs. The receptors come from a woman between 18 and 30 years old in good health and CMV-seronegative.

The V gene is TRBV5-1, the J gene TRBJ2-2; TRBD2 is a possible D gene (6 bases). Germline lookup yields CDR1 SGHRS and CDR2 YFSETQ. The CDR3 covers 15 residues. The V end lost 4 bases, the J end lost 5 bases, and 15 bases lay between the germline ends. The CDR3 DNA is TGCGCCAGCAGCCTAAGACTAGGGAGGACCGGGGAGCTGTTTTTT. It encodes CASSLRLGRTGELFF.

The chain is built from TRBV13 and TRBJ2-3; D call uncertain. The V gene's germline CDR1 is PRHDT and CDR2 FYEKMQ (reference sequence). The V gene lost 8 bases and the J gene lost 6 bases, with 9 bases spanning the gap. This CDR3 comprises 11 residues. Written as DNA, the CDR3 is TGTGCCAGCTCCTCAGGTGATACGCAGTATTTT. Translation: CASSSGDTQYF.

This clone was seen a single time. The CDR3 DNA follows: TGTGCCAGCAGTTACGGGAGGGAGAATGAAAAACTGTTTTTT. It is translated as CASSYGRENEKLFF. This chain joins TRBV2 and TRBJ1-4; D not resolved. The length of the CDR3 is 14 residues. Per germline, CDR1 SNHLY and CDR2 FYNNEI. Trimming shortened V by 5 bases and J by 5 bases, and 12 bases separated the two germline ends.

The chain joins TRBV6-6 to TRBJ1-2, with D possibly being TRBD1 (6 bases). CDR3 size: 15 residues. Germline V gene sequence: CDR1 MNHNY, CDR2 SVGAGI (reference sequence). Trimming took off 4 bases at V and 1 base at J, with 13 bases between the two ends. The CDR3, as DNA: TGTGCCAGCAGTTTCCGACCAGGGGATAACTATGGCTACACCTTC. Translating gives CASSFRPGDNYGYTF.

The chain links TRBV7-9 to TRBJ2-7; 8 nucleotides match TRBD2. Germline V lookup: CDR1 SEHNR, CDR2 FQNEAQ (reference sequence). The junction had 10 bases not matched to a gene; V was cut back by 5 bases and J by 1 base. CDR3 length: 16 residues. The CDR3 here is CASSEPLLADSYEQYF. The CDR3 nucleotides are TGTGCCAGCAGCGAACCCCTACTAGCGGATTCCTACGAGCAGTACTTC.